The clone carrying this T cell receptor beta chain was found a few times. Its target is unknown. The sample is drawn from a study of CD8+ T cells in alopecia areata. Looking at the study overall: Scoring of treated patients' severity used the percentage of affected scalp area.

Study-wide results and caveats: There were many expanded lesional clones persisting in scalp and blood during tofacitinib. Patients showed less clear TCR sequence sharing than mice, possibly partly because of HLA diversity.

J gave up 3 bases and V 3 bases, and 2 bases lay outside the gene matches. The CDR3 spans 14 residues. Germline-derived CDR1 and CDR2 are SNHLY and FYNNEI. Once RNA had been extracted, it was reverse transcribed into cDNA to act as the sequencing template. TCRdb's copy holds only in-frame clones and misses some; the assay was immunoSEQ multiplex PCR. The top ten hold 9.5% to 13% of the sample, which has some 180,000 clones, roughly half seen once. Regarding treatment: oral pan-JAK inhibitor, 5-10 mg twice daily. The source was CD8+ T cells sorted from blood, collected around week 54, from a patient treated with tofacitinib. The chain is built from TRBV2 and TRBJ1-1; 9 positions match TRBD1. The receptor's source is a human donor with alopecia areata. This CDR3 is CASSEGQGYTEAFF. Written as DNA, the CDR3 is TGTGCCAGCAGTGAGGGACAGGGCTACACTGAAGCTTTCTTT.